One T cell receptor beta chain is described in this entry. The antigen remains unidentified. The sample is drawn from a study of spatial heterogeneity in lung cancer. The CDR3 has 14 residues. Germline assignment: CDR1 KGHDR and CDR2 SFDVKD. V lost 3 bases and J 5 bases, leaving 10 bases between the germline ends. TCRdb re-called the 5' RACE reads with MiXCR, one entry per CDR3 protein. The sample records about 70,000 distinct CDR3 sequences, around 8.9% being singletons. Study-wide points: Ubiquitous expanded tumor TCRs showed up in blood more at resection than follow-up.

Sample time point: blood at routine non-recurrence follow-up after resection. The sample was PBMCs, taken at follow-up. This sequence originates from a female donor with early-stage non-small cell lung cancer. This rearrangement joins TRBV24-1 to TRBJ1-5, with a tentative D call TRBD1 (6 bases). The CDR3 reads CATSDPGGDQPQHF. DNA of the CDR3: TGTGCCACCAGTGATCCGGGGGGCGATCAGCCCCAGCATTTT.